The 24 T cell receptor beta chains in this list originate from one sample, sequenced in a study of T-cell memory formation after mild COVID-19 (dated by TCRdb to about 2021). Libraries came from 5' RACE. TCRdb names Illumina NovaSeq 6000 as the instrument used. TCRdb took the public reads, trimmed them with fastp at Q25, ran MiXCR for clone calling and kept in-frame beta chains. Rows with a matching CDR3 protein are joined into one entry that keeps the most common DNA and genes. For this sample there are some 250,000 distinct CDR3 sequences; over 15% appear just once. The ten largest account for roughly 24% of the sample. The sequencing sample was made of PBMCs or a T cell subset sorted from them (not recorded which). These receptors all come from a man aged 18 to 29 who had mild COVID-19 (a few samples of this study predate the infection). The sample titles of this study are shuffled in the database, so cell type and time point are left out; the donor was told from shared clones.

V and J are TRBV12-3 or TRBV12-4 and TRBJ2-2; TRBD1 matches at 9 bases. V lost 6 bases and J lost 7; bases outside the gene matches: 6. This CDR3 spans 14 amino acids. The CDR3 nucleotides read TGTGCCAGCAGGATACAGGGGGCCGGCGGGGAGCTGTTTTTT. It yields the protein CASRIQGAGGELFF.

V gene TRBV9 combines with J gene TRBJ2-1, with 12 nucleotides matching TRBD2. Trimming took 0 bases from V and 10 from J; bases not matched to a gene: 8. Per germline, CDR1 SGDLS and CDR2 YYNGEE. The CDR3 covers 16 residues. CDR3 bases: TGTGCCAGCAGCGTAGCTAGCGGGGGGGCCGTCTCGGAGCAGTTCTTC. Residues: CASSVASGGAVSEQFF.

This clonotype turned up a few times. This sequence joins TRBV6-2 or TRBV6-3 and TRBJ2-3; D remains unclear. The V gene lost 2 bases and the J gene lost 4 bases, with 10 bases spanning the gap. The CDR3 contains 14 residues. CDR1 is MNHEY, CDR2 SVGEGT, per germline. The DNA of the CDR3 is TGTGCCAGCAGTTACCTGGTTTCCGCAGATACGCAGTATTTT. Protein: CASSYLVSADTQYF.

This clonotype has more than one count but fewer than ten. CDR3: CASSQWSNTGELFF. The CDR3, as DNA: TGCGCCAGCAGCCAGTGGAGTAACACCGGGGAGCTGTTTTTT. The V gene is TRBV4-1, the J gene TRBJ2-2; D is ambiguous. Trimming removed 3 bases at V and 2 bases at J, with 7 bases between. CDR1 is MGHRA, CDR2 YSYEKL, per germline. The CDR3 length is 14 residues.

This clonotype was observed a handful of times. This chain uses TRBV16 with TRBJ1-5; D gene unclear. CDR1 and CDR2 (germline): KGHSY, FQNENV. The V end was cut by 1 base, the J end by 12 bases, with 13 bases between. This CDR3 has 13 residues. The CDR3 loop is CASSQWPYAGQHF. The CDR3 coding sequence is TGTGCCAGCAGCCAATGGCCCTACGCGGGCCAGCATTTT. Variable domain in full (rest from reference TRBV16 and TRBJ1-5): GEEVAQTPKHLVRGEGQKAKLYCAPIKGHSYVFWYQQVLKNEFKFLISFQNENVFDETGMPKERFSAKCLPNSPCSLEIQATKLEDSAVYFCASSQWPYAGQHFGDGTRLSIL.

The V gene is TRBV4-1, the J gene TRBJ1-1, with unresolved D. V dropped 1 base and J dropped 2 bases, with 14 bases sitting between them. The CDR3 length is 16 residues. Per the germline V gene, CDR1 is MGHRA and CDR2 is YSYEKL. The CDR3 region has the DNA TGCGCCAGCAGCCAAGGGCTAATGGCCAGCAACACTGAAGCTTTCTTT. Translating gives CASSQGLMASNTEAFF.

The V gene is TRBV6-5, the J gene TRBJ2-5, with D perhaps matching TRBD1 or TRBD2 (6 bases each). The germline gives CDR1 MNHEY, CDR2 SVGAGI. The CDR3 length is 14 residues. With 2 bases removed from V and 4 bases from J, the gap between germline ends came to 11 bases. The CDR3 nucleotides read TGTGCCAGCAGTTACGGGACGGGGGCAGAGACCCAGTACTTC. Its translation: CASSYGTGAETQYF.

The CDR3 DNA reads TGTGCCAGCAGTTTGCAGGGAGGGGGACAGCCCCAGCATTTT. This codes for CASSLQGGGQPQHF. This chain joins TRBV6-2 or TRBV6-3 and TRBJ1-5, with D tentatively TRBD1 (6 bases). Germline lookup yields CDR1 MNHEY and CDR2 SVGEGT. Between the trimmed V and J ends, which lost 4 bases and 7 bases, there was a span of 14 bases. CDR3 length equals 14 residues.

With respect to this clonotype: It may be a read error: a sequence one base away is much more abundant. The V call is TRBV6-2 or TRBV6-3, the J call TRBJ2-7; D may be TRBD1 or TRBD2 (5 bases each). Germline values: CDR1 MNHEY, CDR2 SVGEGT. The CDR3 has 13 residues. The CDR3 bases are TGTACCAGCCGAGACGGGGCCTCCTACGAGCAGTACTTC. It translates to CTSRDGASYEQYF.

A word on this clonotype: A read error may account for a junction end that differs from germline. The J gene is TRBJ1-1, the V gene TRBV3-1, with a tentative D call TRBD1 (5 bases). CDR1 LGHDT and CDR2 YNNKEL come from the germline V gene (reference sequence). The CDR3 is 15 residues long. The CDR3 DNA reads TGTGCCAGCAGACAAGGGGTGTACATGAACACTGAAGCTTTCTTT. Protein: CASRQGVYMNTEAFF.

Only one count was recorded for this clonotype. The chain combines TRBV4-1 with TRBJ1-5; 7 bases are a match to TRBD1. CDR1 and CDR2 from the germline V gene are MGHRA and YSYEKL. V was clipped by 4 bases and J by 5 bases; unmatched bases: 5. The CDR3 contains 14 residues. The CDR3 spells CASSPGQQHQPQHF. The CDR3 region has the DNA TGCGCCAGCAGCCCGGGACAGCAGCATCAGCCCCAGCATTTT.

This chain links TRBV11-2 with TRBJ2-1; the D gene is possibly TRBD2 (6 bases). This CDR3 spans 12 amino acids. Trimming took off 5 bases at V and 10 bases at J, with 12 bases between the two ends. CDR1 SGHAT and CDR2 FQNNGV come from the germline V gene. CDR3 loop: CASSHYGGEQFF. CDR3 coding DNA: TGTGCCAGCAGCCACTACGGGGGAGAGCAGTTCTTC.

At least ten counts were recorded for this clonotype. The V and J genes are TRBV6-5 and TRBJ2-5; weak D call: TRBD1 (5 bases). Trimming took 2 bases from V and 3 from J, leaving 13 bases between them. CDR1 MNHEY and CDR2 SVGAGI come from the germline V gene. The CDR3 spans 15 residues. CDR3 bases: TGTGCCAGCAGTTACGAAGGGGCTGCGGAAGAGACCCAGTACTTC. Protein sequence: CASSYEGAAEETQYF.

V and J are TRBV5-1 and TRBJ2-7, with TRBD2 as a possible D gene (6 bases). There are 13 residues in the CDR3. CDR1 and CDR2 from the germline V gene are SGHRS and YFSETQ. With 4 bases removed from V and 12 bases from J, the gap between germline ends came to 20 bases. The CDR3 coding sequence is TGCGCCAGCAGCGAGGACTCCCGGGCGGGGCCGTACTTC. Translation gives CASSEDSRAGPYF.

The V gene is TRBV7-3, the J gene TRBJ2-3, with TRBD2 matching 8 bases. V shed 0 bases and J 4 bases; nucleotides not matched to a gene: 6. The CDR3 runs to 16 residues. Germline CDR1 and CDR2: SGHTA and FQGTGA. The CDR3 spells CASSLTPGGAADTQYF. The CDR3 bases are TGTGCCAGCAGCTTAACACCGGGGGGGGCGGCAGATACGCAGTATTTT.

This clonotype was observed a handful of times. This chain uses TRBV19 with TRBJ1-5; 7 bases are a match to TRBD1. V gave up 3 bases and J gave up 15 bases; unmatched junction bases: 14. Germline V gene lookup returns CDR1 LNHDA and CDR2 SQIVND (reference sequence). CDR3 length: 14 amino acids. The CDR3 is CASSIMDRPAQLHF. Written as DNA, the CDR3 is TGTGCCAGTAGTATTATGGACAGGCCCGCTCAACTGCATTTT.

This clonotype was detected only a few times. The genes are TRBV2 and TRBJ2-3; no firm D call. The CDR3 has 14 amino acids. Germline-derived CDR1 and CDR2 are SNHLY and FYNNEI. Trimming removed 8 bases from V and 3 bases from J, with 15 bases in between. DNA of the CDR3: TGTGCCAGCCACGTGGCCCGTCTGACAGATACGCAGTATTTT. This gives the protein CASHVARLTDTQYF.

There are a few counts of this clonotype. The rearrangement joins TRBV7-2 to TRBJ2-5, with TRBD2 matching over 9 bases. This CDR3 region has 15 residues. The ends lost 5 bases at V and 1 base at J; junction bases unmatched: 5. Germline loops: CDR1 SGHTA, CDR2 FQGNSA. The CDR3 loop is CASSLLRGGQETQYF. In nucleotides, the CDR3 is TGTGCCAGCAGCCTCTTGCGGGGGGGCCAAGAGACCCAGTACTTC.

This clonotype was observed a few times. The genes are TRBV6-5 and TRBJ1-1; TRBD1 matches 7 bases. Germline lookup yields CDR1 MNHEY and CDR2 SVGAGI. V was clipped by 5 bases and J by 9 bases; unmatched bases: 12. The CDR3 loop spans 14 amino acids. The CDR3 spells CASSLQGSSGKAFF. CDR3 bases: TGTGCCAGCAGTCTACAGGGGAGCTCAGGAAAAGCTTTCTTT.

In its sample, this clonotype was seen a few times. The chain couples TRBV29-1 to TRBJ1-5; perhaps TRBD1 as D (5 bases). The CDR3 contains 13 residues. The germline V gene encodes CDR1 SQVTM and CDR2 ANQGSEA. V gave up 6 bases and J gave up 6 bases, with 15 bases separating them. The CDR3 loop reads CSVEEGTGQPQHF. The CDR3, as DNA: TGCAGCGTCGAGGAGGGGACGGGTCAGCCCCAGCATTTT.

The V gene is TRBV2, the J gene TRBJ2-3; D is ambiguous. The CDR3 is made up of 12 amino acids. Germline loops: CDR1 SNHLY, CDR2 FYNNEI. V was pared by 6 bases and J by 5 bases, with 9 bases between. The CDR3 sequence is CASRQSRDTQYF. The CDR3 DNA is TGTGCCAGCAGGCAGTCGAGAGATACGCAGTATTTT.

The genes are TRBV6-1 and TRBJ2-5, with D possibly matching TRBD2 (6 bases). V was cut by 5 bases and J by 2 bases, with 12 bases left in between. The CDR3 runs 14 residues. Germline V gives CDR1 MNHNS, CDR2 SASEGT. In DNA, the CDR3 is TGTGCCAGCAGTATTAGCGGATCTCAAGAGACCCAGTACTTC. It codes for CASSISGSQETQYF.

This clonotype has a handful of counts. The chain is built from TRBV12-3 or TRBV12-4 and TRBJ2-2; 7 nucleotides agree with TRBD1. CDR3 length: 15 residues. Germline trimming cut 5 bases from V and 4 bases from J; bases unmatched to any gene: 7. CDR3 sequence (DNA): TGTGCCAGCAGTCCCGGGACAGCCGTCACCGGGGAGCTGTTTTTT. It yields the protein CASSPGTAVTGELFF.

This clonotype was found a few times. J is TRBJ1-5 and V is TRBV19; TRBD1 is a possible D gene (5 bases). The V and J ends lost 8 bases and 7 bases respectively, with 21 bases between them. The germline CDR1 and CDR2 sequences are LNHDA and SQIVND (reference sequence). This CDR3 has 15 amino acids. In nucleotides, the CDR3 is TGTGCCAGTCACCCCGTGGGGGGAGGTTTACAGCCCCAGCATTTT. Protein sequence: CASHPVGGGLQPQHF.